The rows below give T cell receptor beta chains drawn from one sample of a study of T cell responses to AZD1222 COVID-19 vaccine. Data came from immunoSEQ multiplex PCR; TCRdb stores just in-frame clones and leaves some out. The sample yields tens of thousands of clones, approximately 90% seen once. The source was peripheral blood, collected 28 days after the second AZD1222 dose. The receptor source for this set is an adult who received the AZD1222 COVID-19 vaccine. Both conserved end residues are part of each CDR3. D genes are given only for firm matches. Clone size is given for some rows only: seen once, a few or many times, or a class if the clone is expanded.

d_call j_call clone_size v_call cdr3_aa cdr3_nt
TRBD1 TRBJ2-7 - TRBV12-3/TRBV12-4 CASSPRGLYEQYF TGTGCCAGCAGCCCAAGGGGGCTGTACGAGCAGTACTTC
- TRBJ2-7 - TRBV5-5 CASSREQGGSYYEQYF TGTGCCAGCAGCCGTGAACAGGGTGGTTCGTACTACGAGCAGTACTTC
- TRBJ1-5 - TRBV4-2 CASSHNGQSNQPQHF TGTGCCAGCAGCCACAACGGACAGAGCAATCAGCCCCAGCATTTT
TRBD2 TRBJ2-1 - TRBV29-1 CSVDIPSGMSSYNEQFF TGCAGCGTTGATATCCCTAGCGGGATGAGCTCCTACAATGAGCAGTTCTTC
- TRBJ1-2 - TRBV7-2 CASSRNMGQVDGYTF TGTGCCAGCAGCCGTAATATGGGGCAAGTAGATGGCTACACCTTC
- TRBJ2-6 - TRBV5-1 CASSTSGAGANVLTF TGCGCCAGCAGCACCTCAGGGGCTGGGGCCAACGTCCTGACTTTC
TRBD1 TRBJ1-1 once TRBV5-8 CASSIWTGSYSEAFF TGTGCCAGCAGCATCTGGACAGGGAGTTACTCTGAAGCTTTCTTT
TRBD1 TRBJ1-5 - TRBV27 CASSRSDRGSNQPQHF TGTGCCAGCAGTCGTTCTGACAGGGGTAGCAATCAGCCCCAGCATTTT
- TRBJ2-7 - TRBV7-9 CASSLGDYEQYF TGTGCCAGCAGCTTAGGGGACTACGAGCAGTACTTC
- TRBJ1-1 - TRBV5-1 CASSLDRYIEAFF TGCGCCAGCAGCTTGGACAGATACATTGAAGCTTTCTTT
TRBD1 TRBJ1-4 once TRBV6-5 CASGTTGDDEKLFF TGTGCCAGCGGAACGACAGGGGATGATGAAAAACTGTTTTTT
- TRBJ2-7 - TRBV12-3/TRBV12-4 CASSRDSYEQYF TGTGCCAGCAGCCGGGACTCCTACGAGCAGTACTTC
TRBD2 TRBJ2-3 - TRBV20-1 CSASEIREEDTQYF TGCAGTGCTAGTGAGATCCGGGAGGAAGATACGCAGTATTTT
- TRBJ2-6 - TRBV7-3 CASSLGAGANVLTF TGTGCCAGCAGCTTAGGTGCTGGGGCCAACGTCCTGACTTTC
- TRBJ2-1 - TRBV11-2 CASSLDQIQGSYNEQFF TGTGCCAGCAGCTTAGATCAGATACAGGGTTCCTACAATGAGCAGTTCTTC
- TRBJ2-1 - TRBV24-1 CATSDNLGREQFF TGTGCCACCAGTGACAACTTGGGGCGTGAGCAGTTCTTC
TRBD1 TRBJ2-7 - TRBV3-1/TRBV3-2 CASSQGSTGGREQYF TGTGCCAGCAGCCAGGGATCGACAGGGGGCCGCGAGCAGTACTTC
TRBD1 TRBJ2-5 - TRBV3-1/TRBV3-2 CASSLDRGQETQYF TGTGCCAGCAGTCTAGACAGGGGTCAAGAGACCCAGTACTTC
- TRBJ2-7 - TRBV3-1/TRBV3-2 CASSQGPYEQYF TGTGCCAGCAGCCAAGGGCCCTACGAGCAGTACTTC
- TRBJ2-2 few TRBV4-1 CASSPGQGGRAELFF TGCGCCAGCAGCCCGGGACAGGGCGGGAGGGCGGAGCTGTTTTTT
- TRBJ1-2 few TRBV11-3 CASSFPETSRGYTF TGTGCCAGCAGCTTTCCAGAAACGTCGCGGGGCTACACCTTC
TRBD1 TRBJ2-5 - TRBV18 CASSQDRRETQYF TGTGCCAGCTCACAGGACAGGCGAGAGACCCAGTACTTC
- TRBJ1-2 - TRBV5-6 CASSWRQNYGYTF TGTGCCAGCAGCTGGCGACAGAACTATGGCTACACCTTC
- TRBJ2-5 - TRBV6-2/TRBV6-3 CASSPMGETQYF TGTGCCAGCAGTCCGATGGGAGAGACCCAGTACTTC
TRBD1 TRBJ1-6 - TRBV7-9 CASSGRQGASNSPLHF TGTGCCAGCAGCGGACGACAGGGGGCTAGCAATTCACCCCTCCACTTT
- TRBJ1-5 - TRBV19 CASRGPEVEPQHF TGTGCCTCTAGGGGTCCCGAAGTGGAGCCCCAGCATTTT
- TRBJ1-1 - TRBV6-4 CASSPLAGLNTEAFF TGTGCCAGCAGTCCCCTTGCTGGATTGAACACTGAAGCTTTCTTT
TRBD1 TRBJ1-5 - TRBV6-5 CASSTDRGSNQPQHF TGTGCCAGCAGCACGGACAGGGGCAGCAATCAGCCCCAGCATTTT
- TRBJ2-1 - TRBV30 CAWRGGRRAGGVEQFF TGTGCCTGGAGGGGGGGTCGGAGGGCAGGCGGAGTTGAGCAGTTCTTC
TRBD1 TRBJ1-2 few TRBV6-5 CASSDRAEGGYTF TGTGCCAGCTCGGACAGGGCGGAGGGTGGCTACACCTTC
- TRBJ1-1 - TRBV3-1/TRBV3-2 CASERAGTNTEAFF TGTGCCAGCGAACGGGCAGGAACGAACACTGAAGCTTTCTTT
- TRBJ1-2 - TRBV7-2 CASSPTGPNYGYTF TGTGCCAGCAGCCCGACAGGCCCTAACTATGGCTACACCTTC
TRBD2 TRBJ2-1 - TRBV24-1 CATSDARVSGREAEQFF TGTGCCACCAGTGATGCCCGAGTTAGCGGGAGAGAGGCTGAGCAGTTCTTC
- TRBJ1-1 - TRBV7-6 CASSSDTNTEAFF TGTGCCAGCAGCTCGGACACCAACACTGAAGCTTTCTTT
- TRBJ1-4 once TRBV5-6 CASSLAGPNEKLFF TGTGCCAGCAGCTTGGCCGGTCCCAATGAAAAACTGTTTTTT
- TRBJ1-2 - TRBV5-1 CASSLGRAGLEGYTF TGCGCCAGCAGCTTGGGAAGGGCGGGACTCGAAGGCTACACCTTC
TRBD2 TRBJ2-7 once TRBV27 CASSISGRGEQYF TGTGCCAGCAGTATCAGCGGGAGAGGCGAGCAGTACTTC
- TRBJ2-7 - TRBV2 CASSEERIYEQYF TGTGCCAGCAGTGAAGAGCGGATCTACGAGCAGTACTTC
TRBD1 TRBJ2-7 - TRBV19 CASRTLGQGAYEQYF TGTGCCAGTCGTACACTGGGACAGGGGGCCTACGAGCAGTACTTC
TRBD2 TRBJ2-3 - TRBV7-3 CASSPIAGGSTDTQYF TGTGCCAGCAGCCCGATAGCGGGAGGGAGCACAGATACGCAGTATTTT
- TRBJ2-1 - TRBV19 CASKEGRRTYNEQFF TGTGCCAGTAAAGAAGGGCGGAGAACCTACAATGAGCAGTTCTTC
- TRBJ1-4 - TRBV4-1 CASSQDLGVGTATAEKLFF TGCGCCAGCAGCCAAGATTTAGGGGTGGGGACTGCAACTGCTGAAAAACTGTTTTTT
TRBD1 TRBJ1-4 - TRBV6-5 CGGTGGNTNEKLFF TGTGGCGGGACAGGGGGCAATACTAATGAAAAACTGTTTTTT
TRBD2 TRBJ2-7 - TRBV14 CASSQDIEAGVREQYF TGTGCCAGCAGCCAAGATATAGAAGCGGGAGTGAGAGAGCAGTACTTC
- TRBJ1-2 - TRBV6-5 CASSRDVVYGYTF TGTGCCAGCAGTCGAGACGTCGTCTATGGCTACACCTTC
- TRBJ1-4 - TRBV13 CASSLSATRSEKLFF TGTGCCAGCAGCTTAAGTGCGACTCGGAGCGAAAAACTGTTTTTT
- TRBJ1-1 - TRBV6-1 CASSEVWREHTEAFF TGTGCCAGCAGTGAAGTGTGGAGGGAACACACTGAAGCTTTCTTT
- TRBJ2-7 few TRBV5-4 CASSFLDRAYEQYF TGTGCCAGCAGCTTCCTTGACAGAGCCTACGAGCAGTACTTC
- TRBJ1-3 - TRBV6-5 CASSYSSGPSGNTIYF TGTGCCAGCAGTTACTCGTCAGGGCCATCTGGAAACACCATATATTTT
- TRBJ1-4 once TRBV5-1 CASSLGQHNEKLFF TGCGCCAGCAGCTTGGGACAGCATAATGAAAAACTGTTTTTT
- TRBJ1-3 - TRBV11-2 CASAPGDAGNTIYF TGTGCCAGCGCCCCCGGGGATGCTGGAAACACCATATATTTT
- TRBJ1-6 - TRBV18 CASSPDRESPLHF TGTGCCAGCTCACCGGACCGCGAATCACCCCTCCACTTT
- TRBJ1-1 - TRBV27 CASSLAGNMNTEAFF TGTGCCAGCAGTTTAGCAGGGAACATGAACACTGAAGCTTTCTTT
- TRBJ2-3 - TRBV5-4 CASSYGHLTDTQYF TGTGCCAGCAGCTACGGACACCTCACAGATACGCAGTATTTT
- TRBJ2-4 - TRBV11-2 CASSLSGTSGIQYF TGTGCCAGCAGCCTATCCGGGACCTCGGGCATTCAGTACTTC
- TRBJ1-1 - TRBV5-1 CASSLEQNTEAFF TGCGCCAGCAGCCTTGAGCAGAACACTGAAGCTTTCTTT
- TRBJ1-1 once TRBV2 CASSDDADTEAFF TGTGCCAGCAGTGACGATGCTGACACTGAAGCTTTCTTT
- TRBJ2-7 - TRBV10-2 CASSDPSEYEQYF TGCGCCAGCAGTGACCCTAGCGAGTACGAGCAGTACTTC
- TRBJ1-1 - TRBV12-3/TRBV12-4 CASSGGMNTEAFF TGTGCCAGCAGTGGGGGCATGAACACTGAAGCTTTCTTT
- TRBJ2-3 few TRBV5-4 CASSPRRFSTDTQYF TGTGCCAGCAGCCCTCGGCGGTTCAGCACAGATACGCAGTATTTT